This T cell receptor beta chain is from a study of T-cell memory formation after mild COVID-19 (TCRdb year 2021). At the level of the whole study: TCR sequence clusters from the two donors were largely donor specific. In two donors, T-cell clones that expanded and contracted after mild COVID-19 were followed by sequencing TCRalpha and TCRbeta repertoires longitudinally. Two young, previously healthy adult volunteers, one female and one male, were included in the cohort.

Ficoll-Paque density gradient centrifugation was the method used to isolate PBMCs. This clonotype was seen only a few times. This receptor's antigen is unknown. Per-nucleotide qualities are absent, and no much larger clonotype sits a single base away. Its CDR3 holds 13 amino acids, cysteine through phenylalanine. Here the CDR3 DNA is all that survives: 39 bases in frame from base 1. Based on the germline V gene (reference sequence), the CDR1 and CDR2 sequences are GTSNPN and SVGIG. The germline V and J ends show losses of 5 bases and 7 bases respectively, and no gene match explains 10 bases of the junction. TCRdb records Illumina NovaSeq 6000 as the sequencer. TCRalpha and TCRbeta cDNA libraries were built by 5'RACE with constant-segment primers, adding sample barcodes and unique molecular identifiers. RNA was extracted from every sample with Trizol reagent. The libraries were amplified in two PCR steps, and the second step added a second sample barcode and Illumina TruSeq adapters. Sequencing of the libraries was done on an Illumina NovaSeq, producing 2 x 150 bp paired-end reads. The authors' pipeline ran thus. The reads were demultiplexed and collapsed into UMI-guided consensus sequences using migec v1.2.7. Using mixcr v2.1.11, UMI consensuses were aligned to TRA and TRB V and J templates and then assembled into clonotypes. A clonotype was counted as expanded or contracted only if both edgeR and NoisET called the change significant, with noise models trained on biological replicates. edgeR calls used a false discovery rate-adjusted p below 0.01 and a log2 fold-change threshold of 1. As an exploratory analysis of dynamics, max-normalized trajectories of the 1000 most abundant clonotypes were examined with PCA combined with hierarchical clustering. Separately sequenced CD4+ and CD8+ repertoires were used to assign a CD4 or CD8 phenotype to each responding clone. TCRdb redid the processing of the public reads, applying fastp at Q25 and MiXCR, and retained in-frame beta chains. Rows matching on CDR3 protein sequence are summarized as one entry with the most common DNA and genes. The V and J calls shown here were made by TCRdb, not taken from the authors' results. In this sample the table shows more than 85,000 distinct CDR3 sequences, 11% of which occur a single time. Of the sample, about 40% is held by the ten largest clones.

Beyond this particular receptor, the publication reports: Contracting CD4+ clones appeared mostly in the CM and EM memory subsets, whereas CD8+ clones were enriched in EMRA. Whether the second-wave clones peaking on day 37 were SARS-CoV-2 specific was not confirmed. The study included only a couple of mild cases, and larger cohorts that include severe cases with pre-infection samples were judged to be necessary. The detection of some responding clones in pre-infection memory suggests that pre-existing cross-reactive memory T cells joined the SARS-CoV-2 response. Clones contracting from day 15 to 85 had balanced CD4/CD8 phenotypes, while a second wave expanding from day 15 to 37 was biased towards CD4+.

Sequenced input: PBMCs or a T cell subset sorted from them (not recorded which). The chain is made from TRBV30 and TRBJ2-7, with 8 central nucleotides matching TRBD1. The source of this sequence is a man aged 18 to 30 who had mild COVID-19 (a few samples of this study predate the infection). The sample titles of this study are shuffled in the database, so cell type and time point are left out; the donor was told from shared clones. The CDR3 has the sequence CAWEVDRVGEQYF. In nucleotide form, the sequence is TGTGCCTGGGAAGTGGACAGGGTGGGGGAGCAGTACTTC.